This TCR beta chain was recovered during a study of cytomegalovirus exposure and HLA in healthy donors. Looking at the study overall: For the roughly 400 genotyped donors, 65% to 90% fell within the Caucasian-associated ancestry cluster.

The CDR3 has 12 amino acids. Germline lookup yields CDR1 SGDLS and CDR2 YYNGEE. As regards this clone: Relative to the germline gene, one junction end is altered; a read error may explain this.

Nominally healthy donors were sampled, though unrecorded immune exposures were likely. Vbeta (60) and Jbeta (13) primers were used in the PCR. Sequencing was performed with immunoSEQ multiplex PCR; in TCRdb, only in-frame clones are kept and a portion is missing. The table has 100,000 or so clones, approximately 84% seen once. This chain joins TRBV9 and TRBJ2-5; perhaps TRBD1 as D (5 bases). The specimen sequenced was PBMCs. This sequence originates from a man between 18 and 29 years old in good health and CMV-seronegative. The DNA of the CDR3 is TGTGCCAGCAGCGTTGGTAAGGGGCTTCCTAACTTC. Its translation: CASSVGKGLPNF.